This T cell receptor beta chain originates from a study of T cell changes during pregnancy in multiple sclerosis. Assay: immunoSEQ multiplex PCR; the TCRdb copy retains only in-frame clones and omits some. The sample contains 90,000 to 120,000 clones, 92% of which appear only once. CDR1 is LGHNA, CDR2 YSLEER, per germline. This CDR3 is 16 amino acids long. The ends lost 1 base at V and 7 bases at J; junction bases unmatched: 7. The source material was peripheral blood, sampled in the third trimester of pregnancy. This TCR came from a female donor in good health, enrolled as a control in a pregnancy study. The chain links TRBV4-3 to TRBJ1-6; TRBD1 matches at 7 bases. The CDR3 loop is CASSQGTGTENSPLHF. The CDR3 DNA reads TGCGCCAGCAGCCAAGGAACCGGGACAGAGAATTCACCCCTCCACTTT.